The 3 T cell receptor beta chains reported below all come from one sample, sequenced in a study of T-cell reconstitution after alpha-beta-depleted transplantation in children. During its preparation, the TCRbeta library received unique molecular identifiers. Each CDR3 protein is one row after TCRdb ran MiXCR on the PCR reads. The sample carries about 540,000 distinct CDR3 sequences, around 20% recorded once. The sequenced sample was PBMCs from the stem cell graft donor, obtained from the stem cell graft. Every receptor here comes from a human donor who donated a stem cell graft to a child with acute lymphoblastic leukemia.

This chain joins TRBV24-1 and TRBJ2-1; 8 bases match TRBD2. Trimming took 9 bases from V and 8 from J; bases not matched to a gene: 8. CDR1 and CDR2 from the germline V gene are KGHDR and SFDVKD. The CDR3 consists of 13 residues. In nucleotides, the CDR3 is TGTGCCACCTCCGGACTAGCTAACTATGAGCAGTTCTTC. This translates into CATSGLANYEQFF.

This clonotype showed up many times. The rearrangement uses TRBV5-5 and TRBJ2-3; D gene unclear. The germline V gene encodes CDR1 SGHKS and CDR2 YYEKEE (reference sequence). V lost 6 bases, J lost 2 bases, and 4 bases lay in between. The CDR3 extends over 11 amino acids. The CDR3 sequence: CASIFTDTQYF. For the CDR3, the DNA is TGTGCCAGCATCTTCACAGATACGCAGTATTTT.

V is TRBV27 and J is TRBJ2-7; tentatively, D is TRBD2 (5 bases). This CDR3 comprises 15 residues. Germline CDR1 reads MNHEY; CDR2 reads SMNVEV (reference sequence). Trimming cost V 2 bases and J 2 bases, with 13 bases left between them. CDR3: CASSLASFNPYEQYF. The DNA for the CDR3 is TGTGCCAGCAGTTTAGCTAGCTTCAATCCCTACGAGCAGTACTTC.